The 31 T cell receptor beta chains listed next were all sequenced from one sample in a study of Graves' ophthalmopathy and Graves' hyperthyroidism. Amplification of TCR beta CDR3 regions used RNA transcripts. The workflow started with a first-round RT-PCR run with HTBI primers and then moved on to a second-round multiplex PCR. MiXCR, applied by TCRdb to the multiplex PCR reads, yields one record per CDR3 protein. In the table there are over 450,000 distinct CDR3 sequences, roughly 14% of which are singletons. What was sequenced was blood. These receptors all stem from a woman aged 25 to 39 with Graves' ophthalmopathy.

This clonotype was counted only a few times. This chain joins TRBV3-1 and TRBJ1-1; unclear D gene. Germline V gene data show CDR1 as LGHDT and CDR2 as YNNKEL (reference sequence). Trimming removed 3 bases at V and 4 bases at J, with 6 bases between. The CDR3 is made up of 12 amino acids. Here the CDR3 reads CASSHRTTEAFF. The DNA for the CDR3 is TGTGCCAGCAGCCACAGGACCACTGAAGCTTTCTTT.

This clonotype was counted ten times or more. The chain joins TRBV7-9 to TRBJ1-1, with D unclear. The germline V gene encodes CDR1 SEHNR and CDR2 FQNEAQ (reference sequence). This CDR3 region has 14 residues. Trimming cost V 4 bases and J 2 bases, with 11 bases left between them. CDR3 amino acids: CASSSLALNTEAFF. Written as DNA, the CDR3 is TGTGCCAGCAGCTCGCTTGCCCTAAACACTGAAGCTTTCTTT.

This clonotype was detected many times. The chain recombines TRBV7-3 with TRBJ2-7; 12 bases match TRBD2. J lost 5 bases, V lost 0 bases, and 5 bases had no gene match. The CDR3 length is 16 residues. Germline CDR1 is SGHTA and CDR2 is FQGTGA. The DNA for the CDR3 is TGTGCCAGCAGCTTAACTCCTAGCGGGAGGGAGGACGAGCAGTACTTC. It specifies CASSLTPSGREDEQYF.

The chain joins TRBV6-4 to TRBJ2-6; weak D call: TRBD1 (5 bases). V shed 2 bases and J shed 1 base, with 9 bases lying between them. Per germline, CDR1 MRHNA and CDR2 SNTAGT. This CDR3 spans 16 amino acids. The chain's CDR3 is CASSDGRVSGANVLTF. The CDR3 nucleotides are TGTGCCAGCAGTGACGGCAGGGTGTCTGGGGCCAACGTCCTGACTTTC.

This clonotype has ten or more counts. The CDR3 spells CASSEYPTSSGYTF. The CDR3 region has the DNA TGTGCCAGCAGTGAATACCCAACCTCTTCGGGCTACACCTTC. The V and J genes are TRBV25-1 and TRBJ1-2; D unresolved. The CDR3 length is 14 residues. Germline CDR1 is MGHDK and CDR2 is SYGVNS. Trimming took off 0 bases at V and 8 bases at J, with 13 bases between the two ends.

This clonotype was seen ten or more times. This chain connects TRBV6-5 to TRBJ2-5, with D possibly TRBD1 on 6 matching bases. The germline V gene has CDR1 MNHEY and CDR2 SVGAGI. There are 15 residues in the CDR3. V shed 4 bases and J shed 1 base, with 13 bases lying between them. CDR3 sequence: CASSSRGLTQETQYF. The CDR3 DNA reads TGTGCCAGCAGTTCCAGGGGATTGACCCAAGAGACCCAGTACTTC.

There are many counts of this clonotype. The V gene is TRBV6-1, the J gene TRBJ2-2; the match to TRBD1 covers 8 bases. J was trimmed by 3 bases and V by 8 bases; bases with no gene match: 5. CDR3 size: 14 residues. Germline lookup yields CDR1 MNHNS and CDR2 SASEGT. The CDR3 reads CASGRQGYTGELFF. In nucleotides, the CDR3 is TGTGCCAGCGGACGACAGGGGTACACCGGGGAGCTGTTTTTT.

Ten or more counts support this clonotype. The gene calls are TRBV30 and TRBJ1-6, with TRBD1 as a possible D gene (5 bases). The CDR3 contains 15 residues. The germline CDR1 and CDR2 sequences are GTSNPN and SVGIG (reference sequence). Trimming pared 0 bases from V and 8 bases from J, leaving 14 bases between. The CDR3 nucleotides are TGTGCCTGGAGTGTACTGGCCAGGGTAGATTCACCCCTCCACTTT. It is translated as CAWSVLARVDSPLHF.

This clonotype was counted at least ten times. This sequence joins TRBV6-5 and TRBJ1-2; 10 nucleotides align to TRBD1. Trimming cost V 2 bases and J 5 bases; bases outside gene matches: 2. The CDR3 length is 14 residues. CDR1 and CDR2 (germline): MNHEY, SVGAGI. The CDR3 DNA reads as TGTGCCAGCAGTTACGGGACAGGGGTGTATGGCTACACCTTC. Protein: CASSYGTGVYGYTF.

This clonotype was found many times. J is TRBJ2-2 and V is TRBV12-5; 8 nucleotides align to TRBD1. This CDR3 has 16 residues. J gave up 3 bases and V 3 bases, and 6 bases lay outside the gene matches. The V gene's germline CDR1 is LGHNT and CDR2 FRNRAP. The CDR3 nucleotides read TGTGCTAGTGGTTTCAACAGGGGGATGGACACCGGGGAGCTGTTTTTT. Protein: CASGFNRGMDTGELFF.

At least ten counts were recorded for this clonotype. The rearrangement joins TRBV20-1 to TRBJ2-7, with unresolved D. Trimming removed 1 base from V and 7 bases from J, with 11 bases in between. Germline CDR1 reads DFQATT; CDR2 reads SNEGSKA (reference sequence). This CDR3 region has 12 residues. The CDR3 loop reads CSARGQAWEQYF. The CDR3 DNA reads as TGCAGTGCTAGAGGTCAGGCTTGGGAGCAGTACTTC.

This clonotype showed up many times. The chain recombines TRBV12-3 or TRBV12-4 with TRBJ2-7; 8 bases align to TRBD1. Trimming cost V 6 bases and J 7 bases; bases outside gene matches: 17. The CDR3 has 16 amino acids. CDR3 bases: TGTGCCAGCAGCTCCAGGGGGCCCTGGACAGCTTTGGAGCAGTACTTC. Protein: CASSSRGPWTALEQYF.

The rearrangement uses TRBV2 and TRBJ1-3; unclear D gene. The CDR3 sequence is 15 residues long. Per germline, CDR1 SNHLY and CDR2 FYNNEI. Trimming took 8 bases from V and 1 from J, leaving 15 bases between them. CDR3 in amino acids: CASRGAISSGNTIYF. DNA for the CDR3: TGTGCCAGCCGGGGAGCCATCTCGTCTGGAAACACCATATATTTT.

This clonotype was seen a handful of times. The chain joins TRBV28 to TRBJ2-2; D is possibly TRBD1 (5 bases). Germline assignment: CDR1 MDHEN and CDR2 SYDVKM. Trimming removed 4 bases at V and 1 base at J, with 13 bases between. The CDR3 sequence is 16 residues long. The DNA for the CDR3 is TGTGCCAGCAGTTGGCCCCTCACAGGGAACACCGGGGAGCTGTTTTTT. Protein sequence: CASSWPLTGNTGELFF.

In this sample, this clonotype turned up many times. CDR3 bases: TGCAGTGCTAGGGGGGCCGCGTACCAAGAGACCCAGTACTTC. It yields the protein CSARGAAYQETQYF. This rearrangement joins TRBV20-1 to TRBJ2-5, with a tentative D call TRBD1 (6 bases). The CDR3 length is 14 residues. CDR1 DFQATT and CDR2 SNEGSKA come from the germline V gene (reference sequence). V was cut by 3 bases and J by 0 bases, with 11 bases left in between.

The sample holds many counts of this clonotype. This chain's CDR3 is CASSQVTSVETQYF. The CDR3 DNA reads TGCGCCAGCAGCCAAGTTACTAGCGTGGAGACCCAGTACTTC. The rearrangement links TRBV4-1 to TRBJ2-5; 7 nucleotides line up with TRBD2. CDR3 length: 14 amino acids. V trimming: 1 base; J trimming: 5 bases; junction bases outside the gene matches: 4. Germline CDR1 is MGHRA and CDR2 is YSYEKL.

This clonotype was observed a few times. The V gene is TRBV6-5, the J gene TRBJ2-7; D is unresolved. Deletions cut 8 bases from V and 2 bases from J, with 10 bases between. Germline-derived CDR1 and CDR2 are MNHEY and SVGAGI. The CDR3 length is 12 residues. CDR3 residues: CASGSAAYEQYF. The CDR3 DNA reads TGTGCCAGCGGTTCAGCCGCCTACGAGCAGTACTTC.

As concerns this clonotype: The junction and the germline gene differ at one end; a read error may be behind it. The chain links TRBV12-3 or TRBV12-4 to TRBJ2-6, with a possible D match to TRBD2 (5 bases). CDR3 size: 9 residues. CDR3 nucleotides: TGTGCCAGCAGGCCGACTACCAGGTTC. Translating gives CASRPTTRF.

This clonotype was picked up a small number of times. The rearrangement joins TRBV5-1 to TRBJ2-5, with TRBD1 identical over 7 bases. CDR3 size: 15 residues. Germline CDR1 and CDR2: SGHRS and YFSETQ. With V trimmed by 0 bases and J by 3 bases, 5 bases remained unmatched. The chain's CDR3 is CASSLDGTEEETQYF. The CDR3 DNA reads TGCGCCAGCAGCTTGGACGGGACAGAGGAAGAGACCCAGTACTTC. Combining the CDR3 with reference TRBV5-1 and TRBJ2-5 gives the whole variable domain KAGVTQTPRYLIKTRGQQVTLSCSPISGHRSVSWYQQTPGQGLQFLFEYFSETQRNKGNFPGRFSGRQFSNSRSEMNVSTLELGDSALYLCASSLDGTEEETQYFGPGTRLLVL.

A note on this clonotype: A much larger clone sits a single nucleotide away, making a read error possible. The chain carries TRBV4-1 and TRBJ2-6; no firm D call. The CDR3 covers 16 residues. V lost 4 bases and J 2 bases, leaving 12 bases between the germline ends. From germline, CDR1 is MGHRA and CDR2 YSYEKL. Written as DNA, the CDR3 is TGCGCCAGCAGCCTAGATCTACCCCCTGGGGCCAACGTCCTGACTTTC. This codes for CASSLDLPPGANVLTF.

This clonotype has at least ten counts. The CDR3 DNA follows: TGTGCCATCAGCGCAGAAGGGACCTACTCCTACGAGCAGTACTTC. Translated, it gives CAISAEGTYSYEQYF. The chain is built from TRBV10-3 and TRBJ2-7, with D perhaps given as TRBD1 or TRBD2 (5 bases each). CDR3 length: 15 residues. With 6 bases removed from V and 0 bases from J, the gap between germline ends came to 15 bases. The germline V gene encodes CDR1 ENHRY and CDR2 SYGVKD.

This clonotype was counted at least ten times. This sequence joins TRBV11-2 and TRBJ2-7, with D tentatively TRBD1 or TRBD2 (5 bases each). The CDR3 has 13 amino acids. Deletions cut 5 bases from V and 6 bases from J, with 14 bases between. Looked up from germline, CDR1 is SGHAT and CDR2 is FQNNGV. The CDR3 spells CASSQVGRGEQYF. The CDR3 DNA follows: TGTGCCAGCAGCCAGGTGGGACGGGGCGAGCAGTACTTC. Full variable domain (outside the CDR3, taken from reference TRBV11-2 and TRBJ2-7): EAGVAQSPRYKIIEKRQSVAFWCNPISGHATLYWYQQILGQGPKLLIQFQNNGVVDDSQLPKDRFSAERLKGVDSTLKIQPAKLEDSAVYLCASSQVGRGEQYFGPGTRLTVT.

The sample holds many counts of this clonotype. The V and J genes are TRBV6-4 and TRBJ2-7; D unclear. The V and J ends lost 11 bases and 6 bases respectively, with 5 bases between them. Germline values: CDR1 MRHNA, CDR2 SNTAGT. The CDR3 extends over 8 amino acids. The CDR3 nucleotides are TGTGCCTTCCCCGAGCAGTACTTC. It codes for CAFPEQYF.

The CDR3 sequence: CASRQGEYQPQHF. In nucleotides, the CDR3 is TGTGCCAGCCGGCAGGGGGAATATCAGCCCCAGCATTTT. The genes are TRBV6-1 and TRBJ1-5; TRBD1 agrees at 7 bases. CDR1 and CDR2 from the germline V gene are MNHNS and SASEGT. The junction had 6 bases not matched to a gene; V was cut back by 8 bases and J by 5 bases. There are 13 residues in the CDR3.

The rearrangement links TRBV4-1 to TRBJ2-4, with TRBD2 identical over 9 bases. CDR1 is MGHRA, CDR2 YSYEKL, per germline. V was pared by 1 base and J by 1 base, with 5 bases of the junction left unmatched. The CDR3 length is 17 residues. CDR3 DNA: TGCGCCAGCAGCCAAGGATCCAGCGGGGGGGCCAAAAACATTCAGTACTTC. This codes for CASSQGSSGGAKNIQYF.

The CDR3 sequence is CASTPGRGNTEAFF. For the CDR3, the DNA is TGTGCCAGCACCCCCGGCCGGGGTAACACTGAAGCTTTCTTT. The V and J genes are TRBV27 and TRBJ1-1; the D is unclear. There are 14 residues in the CDR3. The ends were cut back, 7 bases at V and 2 bases at J, with 14 bases in the middle. Germline CDR1 and CDR2: MNHEY and SMNVEV (reference sequence).

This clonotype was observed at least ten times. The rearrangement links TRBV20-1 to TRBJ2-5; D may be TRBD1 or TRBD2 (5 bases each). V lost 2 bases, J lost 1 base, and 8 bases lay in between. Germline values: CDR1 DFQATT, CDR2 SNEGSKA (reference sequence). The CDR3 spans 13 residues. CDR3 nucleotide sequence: TGCAGTGCTAGACTGGGACCCCAAGAGACCCAGTACTTC. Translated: CSARLGPQETQYF.

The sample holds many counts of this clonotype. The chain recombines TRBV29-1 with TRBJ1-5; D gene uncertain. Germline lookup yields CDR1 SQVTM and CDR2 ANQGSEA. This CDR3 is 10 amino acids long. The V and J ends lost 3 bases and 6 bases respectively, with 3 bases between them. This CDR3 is CSVDGQPQHF. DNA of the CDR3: TGCAGCGTTGACGGTCAGCCCCAGCATTTT.

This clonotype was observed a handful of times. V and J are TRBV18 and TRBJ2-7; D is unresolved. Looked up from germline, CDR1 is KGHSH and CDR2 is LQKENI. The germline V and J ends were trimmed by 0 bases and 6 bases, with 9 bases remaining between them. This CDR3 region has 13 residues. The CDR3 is CASSPPSAAEQYF. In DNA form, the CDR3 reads TGTGCCAGCTCACCACCTTCGGCGGCCGAGCAGTACTTC.

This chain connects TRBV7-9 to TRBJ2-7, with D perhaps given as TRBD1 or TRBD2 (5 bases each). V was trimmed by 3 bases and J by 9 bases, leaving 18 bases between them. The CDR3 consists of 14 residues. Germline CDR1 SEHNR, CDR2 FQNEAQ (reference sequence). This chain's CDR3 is CASSFLEGRDRQYF. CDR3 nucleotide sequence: TGTGCCAGCAGCTTCCTCGAGGGACGGGATCGGCAGTACTTC.

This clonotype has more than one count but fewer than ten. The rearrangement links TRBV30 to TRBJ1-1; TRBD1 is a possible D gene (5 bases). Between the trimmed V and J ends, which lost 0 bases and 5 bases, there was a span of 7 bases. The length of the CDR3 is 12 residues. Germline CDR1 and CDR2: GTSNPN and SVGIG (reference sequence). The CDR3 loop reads CAWSVAGTEAFF. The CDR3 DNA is TGTGCCTGGAGTGTAGCAGGGACTGAAGCTTTCTTT.